This T cell receptor (beta chain) was recorded in a study of STAT3 mutations in large granular lymphocyte leukemia. On the study more broadly: Among longitudinally sequenced T-LGLL patients, roughly half had canonical activating STAT3 mutations detected.

Trimming cost V 7 bases and J 4 bases, with 8 bases left between them. This CDR3 is 11 amino acids long. Germline V CDR1 and CDR2: SGHDT, YYEEEE. This table comes from immunoSEQ multiplex PCR, and its TCRdb copy is limited to in-frame clones, with some not included. The table has over 30,000 clones, around 85% seen once. Regarding this clone: Antigen: not known.

Study results and caveats: In about 35% of the 18 patients, new TCR clonotypes emerged after therapy. At least one immunodominant TCR beta clonotype appeared in every T-cell large granular lymphocyte leukemia patient.

The clonotype comes from a man aged 55 to 70 with T-cell large granular lymphocyte leukemia. Some clones in this sample may be carry-over from other donors' samples. Material: peripheral blood mononuclear cells. The chain is built from TRBV5-6 and TRBJ2-5, with D hard to call. In DNA, the CDR3 is TGTGCCAGCCACGGAGTAGAGACCCAGTACTTC. Translated, it gives CASHGVETQYF.